What follows is one T cell receptor beta chain and its context. Study processing details: Reference gene primer amplification in the assay estimated nucleated cell counts. Repertoires were generated with immunoSEQ multiplex PCR, while TCRdb's copy carries only in-frame clones and drops some. D and trimming were read from the DNA, whereas the V and J calls and clone size are those reported in that table. The sample shows some 80,000 clones, over 75% of them seen only once. This entry belongs to a study of blood T cell repertoires in COVID-19. On the study more broadly: Nucleic acid was either cDNA or gDNA, and it came from T cells, B-cell-depleted T cells, or PBMCs.

V lost 5 bases and J 6 bases, leaving 8 bases between the germline ends. This CDR3 is 12 amino acids long. Germline V gene sequence: CDR1 MDHEN, CDR2 SYDVKM. The J gene is TRBJ1-5, the V gene TRBV28, with D uncertain. Sequenced input: peripheral blood. This TCR was sampled from a man aged 50-60 years with COVID-19, enrolled during active disease. The CDR3 DNA sequence: TGTGCCAGCAGTGAGGAGCGTCAGCCCCAGCATTTT. Its protein product is CASSEERQPQHF.